The source of this TCR beta chain is a study of spatial heterogeneity in lung cancer. This clonotype was observed a few times. Time point described: sample taken at primary tumor resection. The study sequenced unsorted whole RNA from tumor, nontumor lung or frozen PBMC. Donation came from 70 or so patients with untreated early-stage non-small cell lung cancer. In TCRdb, the 5' RACE reads were re-called with MiXCR into one record per CDR3 protein. This sample has roughly 60,000 distinct CDR3 sequences, with roughly 7.9% found just once. This CDR3 region has 12 residues. The junction had 0 bases not matched to a gene; V was cut back by 5 bases and J by 2 bases.

The sequencing used PBMCs, collected at surgery. The J gene is TRBJ2-7, the V gene TRBV12-3 or TRBV12-4, with TRBD1 matching 7 bases. This clonotype originated in a female donor with early-stage non-small cell lung cancer. Written as DNA, the CDR3 is TGTGCCAGCAGTAGGGGGCCCTACGAGCAGTACGTC. Translation gives CASSRGPYEQYV.